The next 13 T cell receptor beta chains were all read from a single sample in a study of blood T cell repertoires in COVID-19. TCRdb keeps only in-frame clones here, not all; method: immunoSEQ multiplex PCR. The profile covers 200,000 to 250,000 clones, with roughly 85% appearing a single time and around 3.5% taken by the ten largest. Material for sequencing was peripheral blood. These receptors all come from a woman older than 75 with acute or convalescent COVID-19.

The chain links TRBV2 to TRBJ1-2, with TRBD1 matching 8 bases. CDR1 is SNHLY and CDR2 is FYNNEI in the germline V gene. V gave up 6 bases and J gave up 4 bases; unmatched junction bases: 10. CDR3 length: 15 residues. The CDR3 protein is CASREDRDRGYGYTF. In DNA form, the CDR3 reads TGTGCCAGCAGAGAGGACAGGGATCGGGGCTATGGCTACACCTTC.

The J gene is TRBJ1-2, the V gene TRBV5-1; 9 bases line up with TRBD1. The CDR3 totals 15 residues. Per germline, CDR1 SGHRS and CDR2 YFSETQ. J lost 7 bases, V lost 4 bases, and 11 bases had no gene match. Written as DNA, the CDR3 is TGCGCCAGCAGCGTACTTACAGGGGGCAAGGCTGGCTACACCTTC. Amino acid sequence: CASSVLTGGKAGYTF.

The V gene is TRBV6-5, the J gene TRBJ1-5; no reliable D call. CDR1 and CDR2 from the germline V gene are MNHEY and SVGAGI. V lost 7 bases and J lost 3, with 7 bases in between. This CDR3 has 12 amino acids. Here the CDR3 reads CASKIFNQPQHF. The CDR3 bases are TGTGCCAGCAAAATCTTCAATCAGCCCCAGCATTTT.

The chain is built from TRBV4-1 and TRBJ2-1; 15 nucleotides line up with TRBD2. Germline trimming cut 5 bases from V and 2 bases from J; bases unmatched to any gene: 4. The CDR3 is made up of 17 amino acids. In germline, CDR1 is MGHRA, CDR2 YSYEKL. The CDR3 protein is CASSVGLAGGPYNEQFF. DNA of the CDR3: TGCGCCAGCAGCGTCGGACTAGCGGGGGGGCCCTACAATGAGCAGTTCTTC.

This chain connects TRBV28 to TRBJ1-3; D might be TRBD1 (6 bases). The length of the CDR3 is 14 residues. Germline CDR1 reads MDHEN; CDR2 reads SYDVKM. Trimming shortened V by 5 bases and J by 4 bases, and 12 bases separated the two germline ends. CDR3 nucleotide sequence: TGTGCCAGCAGTCCCGGGGGGCGGGGAAACACCATATATTTT. It is translated as CASSPGGRGNTIYF.

The chain recombines TRBV27 with TRBJ1-1; no clear D. There are 14 residues in the CDR3. Germline CDR1 reads MNHEY; CDR2 reads SMNVEV (reference sequence). Trimming cost V 2 bases and J 0 bases, with 7 bases left between them. In DNA, the CDR3 is TGTGCCAGCAGTTTAGTGGCAATGAACACTGAAGCTTTCTTT. Residues: CASSLVAMNTEAFF.

The V call is TRBV6-5, the J call TRBJ1-2; 10 bases fit TRBD1. From germline, CDR1 is MNHEY and CDR2 SVGAGI. V was clipped by 6 bases and J by 6 bases; unmatched bases: 4. The CDR3 runs 13 residues. The CDR3, as DNA: TGTGCCAGCAGGGACAGGGGGTCGGATGGCTACACCTTC. Translation gives CASRDRGSDGYTF.

The chain joins TRBV7-2 to TRBJ1-2; 7 nucleotides match TRBD1. The CDR3 runs to 15 residues. The junction had 11 bases not matched to a gene; V was cut back by 5 bases and J by 5 bases. Germline values: CDR1 SGHTA, CDR2 FQGNSA. The CDR3 nucleotides read TGTGCCAGCAGCGGGTCGGGGACAGCGCCTTATGGCTACACCTTC. Its protein product is CASSGSGTAPYGYTF.

V gene TRBV9 combines with J gene TRBJ2-2; D may be TRBD1 (5 bases). V lost 4 bases and J lost 7, with 11 bases in between. The CDR3 has 13 residues. Germline values: CDR1 SGDLS, CDR2 YYNGEE. CDR3: CASSLGLHGELFF. The CDR3 nucleotides are TGTGCCAGCAGCCTGGGGCTGCACGGGGAGCTGTTTTTT. Looking up the rest from reference TRBV9 and TRBJ2-2 gives the full variable domain: DSGVTQTPKHLITATGQRVTLRCSPRSGDLSVYWYQQSLDQGLQFLIQYYNGEERAKGNILERFSAQQFPDLHSELNLSSLELGDSALYFCASSLGLHGELFFGEGSRLTVL.

This clone was recorded a few times. V gene TRBV11-3 combines with J gene TRBJ1-4; D not resolved. Trimming removed 1 base at V and 8 bases at J, with 8 bases between. Germline V gives CDR1 SGHNT, CDR2 YENEEA. There are 13 residues in the CDR3. The CDR3, as DNA: TGTGCCAGCAGCTTAGCCCTGGGCGAAAAACTGTTTTTT. This translates into CASSLALGEKLFF. Full variable domain (missing parts from reference TRBV11-3 and TRBJ1-4): EAGVVQSPRYKIIEKKQPVAFWCNPISGHNTLYWYLQNLGQGPELLIRYENEEAVDDSQLPKDRFSAERLKGVDSTLKIQPAELGDSAVYLCASSLALGEKLFFGSGTQLSVL.

The chain has TRBV7-9 and TRBJ1-2, with no clear D. V was cut by 5 bases and J by 0 bases, with 4 bases left in between. Per germline, CDR1 SEHNR and CDR2 FQNEAQ (reference sequence). The CDR3 has 12 residues. The CDR3 nucleotides are TGTGCCAGCAGCCAGACTAACTATGGCTACACCTTC. Its translation is CASSQTNYGYTF.

The V call is TRBV19, the J call TRBJ2-1, with D possibly matching TRBD2 (5 bases). The CDR3 is 13 residues long. Germline CDR1 reads LNHDA; CDR2 reads SQIVND (reference sequence). V lost 6 bases to trimming and J lost 5 bases, with 11 bases between them. The CDR3: CASSPPGDNEQFF. The CDR3 DNA sequence: TGTGCCAGTAGCCCCCCCGGGGACAATGAGCAGTTCTTC.

Turning to this clone: The sample holds other DNA sequences that translate to the same CDR3. CDR3 region: CASSEAGQIYGYTF. CDR3 in DNA: TGTGCCAGCAGTGAAGCCGGACAGATCTATGGCTACACCTTC. The chain links TRBV6-1 to TRBJ1-2; weak D call: TRBD1 (6 bases). Germline V gives CDR1 MNHNS, CDR2 SASEGT. The CDR3 consists of 14 residues. Trimming removed 0 bases at V and 4 bases at J, with 9 bases between.